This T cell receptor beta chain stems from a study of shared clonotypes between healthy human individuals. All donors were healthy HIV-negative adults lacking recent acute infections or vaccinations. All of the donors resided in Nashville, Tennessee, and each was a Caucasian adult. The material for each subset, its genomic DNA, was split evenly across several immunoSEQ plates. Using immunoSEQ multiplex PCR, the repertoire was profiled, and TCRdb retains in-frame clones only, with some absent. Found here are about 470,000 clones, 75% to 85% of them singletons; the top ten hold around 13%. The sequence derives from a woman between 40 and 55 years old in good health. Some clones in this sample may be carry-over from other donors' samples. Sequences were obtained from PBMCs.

For the CDR3, the DNA is TGTGCCAGCAGCTTAGATAGTAGCAGGATCGCCTACGAGCAGTACTTC. Amino acids: CASSLDSSRIAYEQYF. This sequence joins TRBV11-2 and TRBJ2-5, with no clear D. The J call may not be correct, given that the DNA end is closer to TRBJ2-7. Looked up from germline, CDR1 is SGHAT and CDR2 is FQNNGV. CDR3 length: 16 amino acids.